A selection of T cell receptor beta chains follows, all from one sample in a study of T cells in localized non-small cell lung cancer. Some clones are missing from TCRdb's copy, which holds only in-frame ones; the method was immunoSEQ multiplex PCR. The data show under 75,000 clones, 85% to 90% seen once. This sample comprised peripheral blood, obtained before any cancer treatment. The source of these receptors is a male donor at least 60 years old with stage III squamous cell lung carcinoma. CDR3s include the opening cysteine and the closing phenylalanine or tryptophan. D genes are given only for firm matches. For some rows the clone size is stated as once, few or many, or as a class when expanded; others skip it.

j_call	d_call	v_call	clone_size	cdr3_nt	cdr3_aa
TRBJ1-6	.	TRBV10-1	.	TGCGCCAGCAGTGAGTGTGAGAGGATCTCCTATAATTCACCCCTCCACTTT	CASSECERISYNSPLHF
TRBJ1-2	.	TRBV6-5	.	TGTGCCAGCAGACCATCATGGGAATTGGGAGGCTACACCTTC	CASRPSWELGGYTF
TRBJ1-6	.	TRBV19	.	TGTGCCGGAGGGCCGGATAATTCACCCCTCCACTTT	CAGGPDNSPLHF
TRBJ2-1	.	TRBV5-1	.	TGCGCCAGCAGCTTGGCAGGGGCGGTGTACAATGAGCAGTTCTTC	CASSLAGAVYNEQFF
TRBJ1-2	.	TRBV28	.	TGTGCCAGCAGTTTAGGTGGGGGGGCCTATGGCTACACCTTC	CASSLGGGAYGYTF
TRBJ1-4	TRBD1	TRBV7-9	.	TGTGCCAGCAGCTCTATATCGGGACAGGGAAATGAAAAACTGTTTTTT	CASSSISGQGNEKLFF
TRBJ2-2	TRBD1	TRBV28	few	TGTGCCAGCAGTCCAAACAGGGGATGGGACACCGGGGAGCTGTTTTTT	CASSPNRGWDTGELFF
TRBJ1-4	TRBD1	TRBV6-5	.	TGTGCCAGCAGCCCGGACAGGGAAAAACTGTTTTTT	CASSPDREKLFF
TRBJ2-2	.	TRBV11-1	.	TGTGCCAGCAGCTTAGGCAGGGGAAGGACCGGGGAGCTGTTTTTT	CASSLGRGRTGELFF
TRBJ1-3	.	TRBV5-1	.	TGCGCCAGCAGCCTGTCAAGGTCTCCTGGAAACACCATATATTTT	CASSLSRSPGNTIYF
TRBJ1-5	.	TRBV1	.	TGCACCAGCAGCCCCGGACAGGGCGTCAAGTATAGCAATCAGCCCCAGCATTTT	CTSSPGQGVKYSNQPQHF
TRBJ2-3	TRBD2	TRBV19	.	TGTGCCAGTAGTATTTATAGCGGGGGGACTAGCACAGATACGCAGTATTTT	CASSIYSGGTSTDTQYF
TRBJ1-6	.	TRBV18	.	TGTGCCAGCTCACCATCGGCAGATCAGTCACCCCTCCACTTT	CASSPSADQSPLHF
TRBJ2-7	TRBD1	TRBV23-1	few	TGCGCCAGCAGTCATGTCGGGAGGGACAGGGGGTCGCGACACGAGCAGTACTTC	CASSHVGRDRGSRHEQYF
TRBJ1-4	.	TRBV6-1	.	TGTGCCAGCAGTGAAGTGCCAGGGAGTGAAGAAAAACTGTTTTTT	CASSEVPGSEEKLFF
TRBJ1-1	TRBD1	TRBV5-6	.	TGTGCCAGCAGCGGGGGACAGCAACACTATGAAGCTTTCTTT	CASSGGQQHYEAFF
TRBJ2-7	.	TRBV30	.	TGTGCCTGGAACACTGGGCTAGGGAGCTACGAGCAGTACTTC	CAWNTGLGSYEQYF
TRBJ2-3	.	TRBV19	.	TGTGCCAGTAGTAAAAGGCCGGGGGCCTACGGCACAGATACGCAGTATTTT	CASSKRPGAYGTDTQYF
TRBJ2-1	TRBD2	TRBV29-1	.	TGCAGCGTTCGAGCACTAGCGGGAATCAATGAGCAGTTCTTC	CSVRALAGINEQFF
TRBJ2-2	TRBD1	TRBV28	.	TGTGCCAGCAGTCTAACCGGGACAGGCACCGGGGAGCTGTTTTTT	CASSLTGTGTGELFF
TRBJ2-2	.	TRBV2	.	TGTGCCAGCAGTTGGACTCAAACCGGGGAGCTGTTTTTT	CASSWTQTGELFF
TRBJ1-1	.	TRBV5-1	.	TGCGCCAGCAGCTTGGCCGGGAACACTGAAGCTTTCTTT	CASSLAGNTEAFF
TRBJ1-5	.	TRBV7-2	.	TGTGCCAGCAGCTTAATCGGTTGGAATCAGCCCCAGCATTTT	CASSLIGWNQPQHF
TRBJ2-6	.	TRBV7-7	.	TGTGCCAGCAGCCCGACTGCCTCTGGGGCCAACGTCCTGACTTTC	CASSPTASGANVLTF
TRBJ1-5	TRBD1	TRBV19	few	TGTGCCAGTAGTATAGTTCCAGGGGGTAATCAGCCCCAGCATTTT	CASSIVPGGNQPQHF
TRBJ2-5	.	TRBV7-7	.	TGTGCCAGCAGGGGCATGGCAGGGGCAGAGACCCAGTACTTC	CASRGMAGAETQYF
TRBJ2-3	TRBD2	TRBV5-1	.	TGCGCCAGCAGCCCCGGGAGTCTAGCGGGGGTTGATACGCAGTATTTT	CASSPGSLAGVDTQYF
TRBJ2-2	TRBD1	TRBV9	.	TGTGCCAGCAGCCACCCCCCGGACAGGGTTAGCGCCGGGGAGCTGTTTTTT	CASSHPPDRVSAGELFF
TRBJ1-5	.	TRBV28	once	TGTGCCAGCAGTTTTGGAGGGGGTTGGGGCAATCAGCCCCAGCATTTT	CASSFGGGWGNQPQHF
TRBJ1-1	.	TRBV12-5	few	TGTGCTAGTGCTTTAAGAGGGAGCAACACTGAAGCTTTCTTT	CASALRGSNTEAFF
TRBJ1-5	.	TRBV6-5	few	TGTGCCAGCAGGCTAGACAGCAATCAGCCCCAGCATTTT	CASRLDSNQPQHF
TRBJ1-4	.	TRBV30	.	TGTGCCTGGAGCGGGGGAGATAATGAAAAACTGTTTTTT	CAWSGGDNEKLFF
TRBJ1-6	.	TRBV6-1	.	TGTGCCAGCAGTGAACGGGCCAGCTCCTATAATTCACCCCTCCACTTT	CASSERASSYNSPLHF
TRBJ2-5	.	TRBV20-1	.	TGCAGTGCGCAAACAGAGACCCAGTACTTC	CSAQTETQYF
TRBJ1-1	TRBD1	TRBV7-9	once	TGTGCCAGCAGCCCCCAAGGGGGCGCGAGCACTGAAGCTTTCTTT	CASSPQGGASTEAFF
TRBJ1-4	.	TRBV5-4	.	TGTGCCAGCAGACCCGGGGGGACCGAAAAACTGTTTTTT	CASRPGGTEKLFF
TRBJ1-1	.	TRBV5-1	.	TGCGCCAGCATGGAAGAACTGAACACTGAAGCTTTCTTT	CASMEELNTEAFF
TRBJ1-5	.	TRBV6-1	.	TGTGCCAGCGATGATAGCAATCAGCCCCAGCATTTT	CASDDSNQPQHF
TRBJ2-1	.	TRBV6-1	.	TGTGCCAGCAGTGACCAGGGCAATGAGCAGTTCTTC	CASSDQGNEQFF
TRBJ1-2	.	TRBV5-4	.	TGTGCCAGCAGCTTAGAGCCGGACTATGGCTACACCTTC	CASSLEPDYGYTF
TRBJ1-4	.	TRBV20-1	few	TGCAGTGCTTCCCAGGGAGGAAAACTGTTTTTT	CSASQGGKLFF
TRBJ2-2	.	TRBV27	.	TGTGCCAGCAGTTTGCCCAGGTCTTCCGGGGAGCTGTTTTTT	CASSLPRSSGELFF
TRBJ2-7	TRBD1	TRBV7-2	.	TGTGCCAGCAGCCGGGACAGGGGAACCTACGAGCAGTACTTC	CASSRDRGTYEQYF